This is a list of T cell receptor beta chains from one sample in a study of T-cell memory formation after mild COVID-19. MiXCR, applied by TCRdb to the 5' RACE reads, yields one record per CDR3 protein. The repertoire includes over 450,000 distinct CDR3 sequences, roughly 22% of them detected once, and under 15% sits in the top ten. The specimen was PBMCs or a T cell subset sorted from them (not recorded which). These receptors originate from an adult woman who had mild COVID-19 (a few samples of this study predate the infection). Cell type and time point are not known. Each CDR3 is given with its conserved first and last residue. A D gene is named only where the DNA matches it firmly. A clone size is listed for some rows: how often the clone was seen (once, few, many), or a class if it is expanded.

- | TRBJ2-3 | TRBV5-1 | few | CASSPGDGYSTDTQYF | TGCGCCAGCAGCCCCGGGGACGGCTATAGCACAGATACGCAGTATTTT
TRBD2 | TRBJ2-7 | TRBV6-5 | few | CASSYSGVDTYEQYF | TGTGCCAGCAGTTACAGCGGGGTAGATACCTACGAGCAGTACTTC
- | TRBJ1-6 | TRBV12-3/TRBV12-4 | - | CASSSLGGGSPLHF | TGTGCCAGCAGTTCTCTGGGGGGGGGCTCACCCCTCCACTTT
- | TRBJ1-2 | TRBV7-9 | few | CASSTPSGQYGYTF | TGTGCCAGCAGCACCCCCTCGGGGCAGTATGGCTACACCTTC
TRBD2 | TRBJ2-5 | TRBV4-1 | - | CASRPGGTQETQYF | TGCGCCAGCAGGCCGGGGGGTACGCAAGAGACCCAGTACTTC
- | TRBJ2-3 | TRBV11-2 | - | CASSLGTDVLNTQYF | TGTGCCAGCAGCTTAGGGACAGACGTCCTTAATACGCAGTATTTT
- | TRBJ1-1 | TRBV27 | few | CASSLVGRTEAFF | TGTGCCAGCAGTTTAGTTGGCAGAACTGAAGCTTTCTTT
TRBD1 | TRBJ2-3 | TRBV5-1 | - | CASRGTGGTDTQYF | TGCGCCAGCAGGGGCACAGGGGGCACAGATACGCAGTATTTT
- | TRBJ2-5 | TRBV6-1 | few | CASSEGGIQETQYF | TGTGCCAGCAGTGAAGGGGGGATACAAGAGACCCAGTACTTC
- | TRBJ2-4 | TRBV7-8 | - | CASSHRLGTGIQYF | TGTGCCAGCAGCCATAGACTAGGAACGGGCATTCAGTACTTC